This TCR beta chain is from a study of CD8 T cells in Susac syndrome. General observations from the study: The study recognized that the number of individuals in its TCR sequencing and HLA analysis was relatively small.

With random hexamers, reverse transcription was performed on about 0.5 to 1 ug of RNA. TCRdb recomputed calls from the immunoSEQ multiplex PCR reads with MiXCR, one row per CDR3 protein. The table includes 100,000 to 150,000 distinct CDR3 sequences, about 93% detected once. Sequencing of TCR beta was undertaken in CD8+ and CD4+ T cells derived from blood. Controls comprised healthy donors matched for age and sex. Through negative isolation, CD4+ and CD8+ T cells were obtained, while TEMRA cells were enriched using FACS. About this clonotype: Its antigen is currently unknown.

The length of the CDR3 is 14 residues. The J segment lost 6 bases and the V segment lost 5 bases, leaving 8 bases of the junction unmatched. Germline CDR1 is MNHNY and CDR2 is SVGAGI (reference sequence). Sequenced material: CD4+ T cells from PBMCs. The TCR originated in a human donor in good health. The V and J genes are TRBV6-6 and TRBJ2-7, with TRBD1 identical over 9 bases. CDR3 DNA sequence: TGTGCCAGCAGTGTCCGACAGGGGGAAAGCGAGCAGTACTTC. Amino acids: CASSVRQGESEQYF.